This TCR beta chain was sequenced during a study of breast tumors, draining lymph nodes, adjacent tissues. Germline CDR1 SNHLY, CDR2 FYNNEI. The CDR3 region is 18 residues in length, termini included. Concerning this clonotype itself: The antigen remains undetermined. The DNA is omitted, as the CDR3 cannot be located on it reliably, and the CDR3 follows TCRdb's listing.

Study outcomes and limitations: Compared with lymph nodes, tumors were less diverse; compared with nontumor tissue, more. Compared with basal-like, luminal-like tumors shared significantly more repertoire with nontumor tissue.

Samples came from axillary lymph nodes draining the breast cancer. TCRdb called the multiplex PCR reads again in MiXCR, with one record for every CDR3 protein. The table records over 150,000 distinct CDR3 sequences, approximately 30% of them present only once. This clonotype was obtained from a female donor with breast cancer. Some clones in this sample may be carry-over from other donors' samples. Source material: axillary lymph node tissue. V and J are TRBV2 and TRBJ2-6; TRBD1, the table's D call, was not compared with the DNA. The CDR3 sequence: CASRPGQVVFGPGTRLTF.